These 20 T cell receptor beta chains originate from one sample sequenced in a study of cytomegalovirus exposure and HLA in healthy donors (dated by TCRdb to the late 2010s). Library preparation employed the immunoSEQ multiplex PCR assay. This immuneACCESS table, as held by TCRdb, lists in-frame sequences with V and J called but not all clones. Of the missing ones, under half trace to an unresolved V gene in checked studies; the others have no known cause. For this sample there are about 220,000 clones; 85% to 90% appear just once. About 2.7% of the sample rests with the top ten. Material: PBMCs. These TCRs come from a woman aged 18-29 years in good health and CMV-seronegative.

The CDR3 spells CASSELVFGTGAFF. For the CDR3, the DNA is TGTGCCAGCAGTGAGCTTGTGTTCGGGACAGGGGCTTTCTTT. The chain combines TRBV25-1 with TRBJ1-1; 9 nucleotides line up with TRBD1. Germline values: CDR1 MGHDK, CDR2 SYGVNS. V shed 3 bases and J 11 bases; nucleotides not matched to a gene: 10. The CDR3 runs to 14 residues.

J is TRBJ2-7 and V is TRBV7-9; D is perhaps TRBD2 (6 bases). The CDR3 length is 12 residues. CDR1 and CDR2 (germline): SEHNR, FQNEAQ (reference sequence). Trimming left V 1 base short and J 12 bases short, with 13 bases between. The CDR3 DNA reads TGTGCCAGCAGCTTAGGATCTAGCGACGCGTACTTC. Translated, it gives CASSLGSSDAYF.

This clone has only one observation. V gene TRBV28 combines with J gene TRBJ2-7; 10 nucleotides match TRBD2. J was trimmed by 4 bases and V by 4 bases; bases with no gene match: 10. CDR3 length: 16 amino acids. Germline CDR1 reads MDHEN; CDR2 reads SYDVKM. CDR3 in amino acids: CASSSPSLAGDYEQYF. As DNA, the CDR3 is TGTGCCAGCAGTTCCCCCAGCCTAGCGGGAGATTACGAGCAGTACTTC.

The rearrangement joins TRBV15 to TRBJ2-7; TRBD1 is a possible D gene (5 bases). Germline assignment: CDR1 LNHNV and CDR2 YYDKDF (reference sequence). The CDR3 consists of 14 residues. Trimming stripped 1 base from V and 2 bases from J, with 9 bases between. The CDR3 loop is CATSRGQGTYEQYF. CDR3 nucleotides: TGTGCCACCAGCAGAGGCCAGGGAACCTACGAGCAGTACTTC.

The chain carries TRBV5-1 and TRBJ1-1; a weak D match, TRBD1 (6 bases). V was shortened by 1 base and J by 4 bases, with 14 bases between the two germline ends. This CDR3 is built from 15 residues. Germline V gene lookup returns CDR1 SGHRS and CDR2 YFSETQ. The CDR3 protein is CASSLYRDKITEAFF. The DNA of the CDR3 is TGCGCCAGCAGCTTGTATAGGGACAAAATCACTGAAGCTTTCTTT.

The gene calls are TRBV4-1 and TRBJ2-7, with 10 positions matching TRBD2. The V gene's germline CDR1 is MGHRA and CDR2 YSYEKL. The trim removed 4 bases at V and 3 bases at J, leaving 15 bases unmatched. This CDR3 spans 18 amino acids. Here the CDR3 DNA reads TGCGCCAGCAGCCTCCAAATGCTTATAGCGGGAGGAGGCTACGAGCAGTACTTC. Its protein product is CASSLQMLIAGGGYEQYF.

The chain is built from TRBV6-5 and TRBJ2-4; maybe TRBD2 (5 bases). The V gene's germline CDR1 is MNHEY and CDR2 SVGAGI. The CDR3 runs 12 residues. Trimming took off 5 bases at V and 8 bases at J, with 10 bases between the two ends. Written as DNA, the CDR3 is TGTGCCAGCAGTAGGCCCGGGGACATTCAGTACTTC. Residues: CASSRPGDIQYF.

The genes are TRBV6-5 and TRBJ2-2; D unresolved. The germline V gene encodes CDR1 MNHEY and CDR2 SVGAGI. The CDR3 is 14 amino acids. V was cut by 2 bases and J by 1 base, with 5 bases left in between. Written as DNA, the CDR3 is TGTGCCAGCAGTTACGGCGGGAACACCGGGGAGCTGTTTTTT. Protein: CASSYGGNTGELFF.

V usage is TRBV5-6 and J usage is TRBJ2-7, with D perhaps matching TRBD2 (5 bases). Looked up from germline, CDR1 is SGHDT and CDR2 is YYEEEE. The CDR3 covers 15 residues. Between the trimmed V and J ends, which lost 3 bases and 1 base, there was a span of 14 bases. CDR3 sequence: CASSSAKDSSYEQYF. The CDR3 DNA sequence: TGTGCCAGCAGCTCGGCGAAGGACTCTTCCTACGAGCAGTACTTC.

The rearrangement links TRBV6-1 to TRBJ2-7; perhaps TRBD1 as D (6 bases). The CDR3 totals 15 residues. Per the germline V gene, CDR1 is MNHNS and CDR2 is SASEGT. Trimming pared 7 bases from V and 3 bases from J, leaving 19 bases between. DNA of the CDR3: TGTGCCAGCACTCAAGCTTGGGGGCCGGGCTACGAGCAGTACTTC. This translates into CASTQAWGPGYEQYF.

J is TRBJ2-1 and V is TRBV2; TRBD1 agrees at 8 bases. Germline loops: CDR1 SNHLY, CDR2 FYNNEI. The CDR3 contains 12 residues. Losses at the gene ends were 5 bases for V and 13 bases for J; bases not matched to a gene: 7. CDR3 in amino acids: CASSRTGLYQFF. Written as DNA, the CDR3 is TGTGCCAGCAGTCGGACAGGGTTGTATCAGTTCTTC.

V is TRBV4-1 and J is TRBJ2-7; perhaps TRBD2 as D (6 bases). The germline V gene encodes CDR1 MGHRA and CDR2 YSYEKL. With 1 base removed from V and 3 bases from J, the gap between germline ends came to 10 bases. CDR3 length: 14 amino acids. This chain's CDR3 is CASSQGWRGYEQYF. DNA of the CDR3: TGCGCCAGCAGCCAAGGGTGGCGGGGCTACGAGCAGTACTTC.

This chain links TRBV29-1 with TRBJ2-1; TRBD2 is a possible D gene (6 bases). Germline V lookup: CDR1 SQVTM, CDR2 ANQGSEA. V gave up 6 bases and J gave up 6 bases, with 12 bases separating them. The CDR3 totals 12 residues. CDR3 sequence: CSVQTSSNEQFF. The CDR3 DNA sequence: TGCAGCGTACAGACTAGTTCCAATGAGCAGTTCTTC.

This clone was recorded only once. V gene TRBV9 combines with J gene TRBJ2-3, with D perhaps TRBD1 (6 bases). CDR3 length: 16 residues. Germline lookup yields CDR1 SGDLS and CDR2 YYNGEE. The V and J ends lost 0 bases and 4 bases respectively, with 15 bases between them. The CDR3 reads CASSVGARGFSDTQYF. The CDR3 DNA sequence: TGTGCCAGCAGCGTAGGGGCCAGGGGATTCTCAGATACGCAGTATTTT.

The CDR3: CASSLQGLGEKLFF. The CDR3 DNA follows: TGCGCCAGCAGCTTACAGGGGCTGGGGGAAAAACTGTTTTTT. J is TRBJ1-4 and V is TRBV5-1, with 7 positions matching TRBD1. The CDR3 runs to 14 residues. Unmatched junction bases numbered 6, after V lost 2 bases and J lost 8 bases. CDR1 and CDR2 from the germline V gene are SGHRS and YFSETQ.

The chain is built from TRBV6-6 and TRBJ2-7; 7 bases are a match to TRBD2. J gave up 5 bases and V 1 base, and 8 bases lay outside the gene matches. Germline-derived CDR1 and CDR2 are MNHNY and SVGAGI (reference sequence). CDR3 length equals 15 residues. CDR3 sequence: CASSYFRAGADEQYF. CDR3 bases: TGTGCCAGCAGTTACTTTAGGGCGGGAGCAGACGAGCAGTACTTC.

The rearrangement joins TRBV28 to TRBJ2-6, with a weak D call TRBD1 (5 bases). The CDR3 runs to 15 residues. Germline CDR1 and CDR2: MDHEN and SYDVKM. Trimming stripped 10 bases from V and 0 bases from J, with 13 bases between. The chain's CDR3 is CATQTDLSGANVLTF. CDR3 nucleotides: TGTGCCACCCAGACAGACCTCTCTGGGGCCAACGTCCTGACTTTC.

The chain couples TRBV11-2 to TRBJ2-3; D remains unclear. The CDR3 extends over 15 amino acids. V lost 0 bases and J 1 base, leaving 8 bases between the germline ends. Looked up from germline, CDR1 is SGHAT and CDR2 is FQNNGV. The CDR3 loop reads CASSLDGSRTDTQYF. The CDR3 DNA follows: TGTGCCAGCAGCTTAGACGGGTCTCGCACAGATACGCAGTATTTT.

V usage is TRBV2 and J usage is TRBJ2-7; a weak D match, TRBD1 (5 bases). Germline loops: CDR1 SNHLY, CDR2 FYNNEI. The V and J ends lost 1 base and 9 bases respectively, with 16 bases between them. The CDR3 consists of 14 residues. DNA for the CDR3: TGTGCCAGCAGTGAAGAGGGCAGGGATCGACGGCAGTACTTC. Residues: CASSEEGRDRRQYF. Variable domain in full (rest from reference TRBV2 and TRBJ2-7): EPEVTQTPSHQVTQMGQEVILRCVPISNHLYFYWYRQILGQKVEFLVSFYNNEISEKSEIFDDQFSVERPDGSNFTLKIRSTKLEDSAMYFCASSEEGRDRRQYFGPGTRLTVT.

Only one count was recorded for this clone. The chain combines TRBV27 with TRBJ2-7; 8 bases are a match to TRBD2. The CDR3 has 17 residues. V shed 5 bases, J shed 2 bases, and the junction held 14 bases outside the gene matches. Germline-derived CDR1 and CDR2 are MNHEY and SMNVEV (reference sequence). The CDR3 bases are TGTGCCAGCAGTACTACTGCGAATCGGGGGGGGACCTACGAGCAGTACTTC. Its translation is CASSTTANRGGTYEQYF.